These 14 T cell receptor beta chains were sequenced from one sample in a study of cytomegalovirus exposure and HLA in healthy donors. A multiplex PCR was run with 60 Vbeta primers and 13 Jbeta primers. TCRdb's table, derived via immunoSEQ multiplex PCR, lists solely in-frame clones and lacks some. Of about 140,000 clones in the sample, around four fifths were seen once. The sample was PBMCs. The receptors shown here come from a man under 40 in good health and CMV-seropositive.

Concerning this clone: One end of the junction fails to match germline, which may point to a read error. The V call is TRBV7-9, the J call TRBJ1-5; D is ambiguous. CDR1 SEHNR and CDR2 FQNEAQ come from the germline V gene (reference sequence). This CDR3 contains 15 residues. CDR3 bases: TGTTCCAGCAGCTTAGGTAATACAGTTGGTCAGCCCCAGCATTTT. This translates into CSSSLGNTVGQPQHF.

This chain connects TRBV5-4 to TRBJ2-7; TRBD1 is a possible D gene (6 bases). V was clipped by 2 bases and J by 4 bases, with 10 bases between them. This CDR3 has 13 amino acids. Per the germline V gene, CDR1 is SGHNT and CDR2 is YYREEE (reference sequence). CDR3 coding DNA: TGTGCCAGCAGCTTACAGGGTTCGTACGAGCAGTACTTC. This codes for CASSLQGSYEQYF.

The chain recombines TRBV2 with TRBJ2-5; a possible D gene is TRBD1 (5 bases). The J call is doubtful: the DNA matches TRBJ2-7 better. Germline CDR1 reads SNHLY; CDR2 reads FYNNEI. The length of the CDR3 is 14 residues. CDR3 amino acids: CASSPFLGAYEQYF. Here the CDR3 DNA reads TGTGCCAGCAGTCCCTTCCTAGGGGCCTACGAGCAGTACTTC.

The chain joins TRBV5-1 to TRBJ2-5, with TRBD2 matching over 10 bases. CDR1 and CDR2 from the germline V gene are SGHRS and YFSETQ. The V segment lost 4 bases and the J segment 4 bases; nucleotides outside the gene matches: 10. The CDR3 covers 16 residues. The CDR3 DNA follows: TGCGCCAGCAGCCTGAAGATAGCGGGAGGAGGAGAGACCCAGTACTTC. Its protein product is CASSLKIAGGGETQYF.

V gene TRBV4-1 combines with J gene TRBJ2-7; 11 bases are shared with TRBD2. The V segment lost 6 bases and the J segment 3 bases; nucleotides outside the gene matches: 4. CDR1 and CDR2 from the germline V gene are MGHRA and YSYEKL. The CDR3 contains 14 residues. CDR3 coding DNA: TGCGCCAGCAGACGGGGACTAGCGGACTACGAGCAGTACTTC. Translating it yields CASRRGLADYEQYF.

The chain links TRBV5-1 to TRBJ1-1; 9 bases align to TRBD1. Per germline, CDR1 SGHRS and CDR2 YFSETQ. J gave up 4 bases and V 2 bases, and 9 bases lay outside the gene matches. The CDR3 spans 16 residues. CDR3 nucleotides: TGCGCCAGCAGCTTAAGATCCGGGACAGGGAGCACTGAAGCTTTCTTT. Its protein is CASSLRSGTGSTEAFF.

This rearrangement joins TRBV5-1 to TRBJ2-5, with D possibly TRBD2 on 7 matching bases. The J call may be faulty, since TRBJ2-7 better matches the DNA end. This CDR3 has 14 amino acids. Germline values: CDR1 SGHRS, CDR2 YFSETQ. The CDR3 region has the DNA TGCGCCAGCAGAGGGGGGGAGGACTCCTACGAGCAGTACTTC. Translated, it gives CASRGGEDSYEQYF.

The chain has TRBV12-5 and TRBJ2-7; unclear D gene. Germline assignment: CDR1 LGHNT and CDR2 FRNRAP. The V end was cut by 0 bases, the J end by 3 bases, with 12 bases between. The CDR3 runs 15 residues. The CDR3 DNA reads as TGTGCTAGTGGTTTGGTAGGCCATAGAGGCTACGAGCAGTACTTC. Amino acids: CASGLVGHRGYEQYF.

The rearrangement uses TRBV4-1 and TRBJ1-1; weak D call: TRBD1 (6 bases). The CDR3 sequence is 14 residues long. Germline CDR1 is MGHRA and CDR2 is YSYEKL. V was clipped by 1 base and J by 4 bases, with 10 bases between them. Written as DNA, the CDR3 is TGCGCCAGCAGCCAAGTAACACAGGGCACTGAAGCTTTCTTT. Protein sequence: CASSQVTQGTEAFF.

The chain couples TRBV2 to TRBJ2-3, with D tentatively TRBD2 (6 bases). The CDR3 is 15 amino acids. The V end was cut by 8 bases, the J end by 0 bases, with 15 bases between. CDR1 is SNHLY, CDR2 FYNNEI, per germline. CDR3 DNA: TGTGCCAGCGAGACGCGGGGTTTAAGCACAGATACGCAGTATTTT. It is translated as CASETRGLSTDTQYF.

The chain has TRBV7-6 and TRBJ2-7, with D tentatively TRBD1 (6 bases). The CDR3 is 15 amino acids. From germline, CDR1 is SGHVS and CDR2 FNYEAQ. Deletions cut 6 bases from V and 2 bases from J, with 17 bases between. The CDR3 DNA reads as TGTGCCAGCAGTCCCGCCGTTGGGGGCCCCTACGAGCAGTACTTC. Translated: CASSPAVGGPYEQYF.

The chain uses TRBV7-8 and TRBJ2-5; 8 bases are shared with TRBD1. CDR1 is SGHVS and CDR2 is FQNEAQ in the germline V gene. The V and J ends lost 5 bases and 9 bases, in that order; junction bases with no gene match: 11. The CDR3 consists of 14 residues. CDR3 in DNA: TGTGCCAGCAGCCCTCTCGGACAGGGAATAGCCCAGTACTTC. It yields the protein CASSPLGQGIAQYF. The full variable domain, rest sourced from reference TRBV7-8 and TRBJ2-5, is GAGVSQSPRYKVAKRGQDVALRCDPISGHVSLFWYQQALGQGPEFLTYFQNEAQLDKSGLPSDRFFAERPEGSVSTLKIQRTQQEDSAVYLCASSPLGQGIAQYFGPGTRLLVL.

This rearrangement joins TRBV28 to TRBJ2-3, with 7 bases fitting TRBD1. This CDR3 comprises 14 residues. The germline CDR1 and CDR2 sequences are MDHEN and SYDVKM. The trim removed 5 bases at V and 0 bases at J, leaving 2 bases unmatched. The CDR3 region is CASSPQGSTDTQYF. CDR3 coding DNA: TGTGCCAGCAGTCCACAGGGGAGCACAGATACGCAGTATTTT. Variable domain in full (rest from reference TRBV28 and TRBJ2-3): DVKVTQSSRYLVKRTGEKVFLECVQDMDHENMFWYRQDPGLGLRLIYFSYDVKMKEKGDIPEGYSVSREKKERFSLILESASTNQTSMYLCASSPQGSTDTQYFGPGTRLTVL.

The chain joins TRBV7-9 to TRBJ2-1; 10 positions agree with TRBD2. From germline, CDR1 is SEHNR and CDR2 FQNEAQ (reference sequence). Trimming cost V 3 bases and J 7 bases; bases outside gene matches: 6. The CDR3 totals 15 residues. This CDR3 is CASSFASGSINEQFF. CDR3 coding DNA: TGTGCCAGCAGCTTTGCTAGCGGGAGTATAAATGAGCAGTTCTTC. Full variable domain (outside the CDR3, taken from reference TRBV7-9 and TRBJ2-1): DTGVSQNPRHKITKRGQNVTFRCDPISEHNRLYWYRQTLGQGPEFLTYFQNEAQLEKSRLLSDRFSAERPKGSFSTLEIQRTEQGDSAMYLCASSFASGSINEQFFGPGTRLTVL.